The sequence of this T cell receptor beta chain was determined in a study of blood T cell repertoires in COVID-19. Assay used: immunoSEQ multiplex PCR; TCRdb lists only in-frame clones, some missing. The table includes 200,000 or so clones, 88% detected once. The CDR3 is made up of 16 amino acids. Germline V gene lookup returns CDR1 SGHAT and CDR2 FQNNGV. The V end was cut by 6 bases, the J end by 1 base, with 19 bases between. Residents of 24 US areas, aged about 18 to 95 years, made up the participants. Clinical histories supplied by participants themselves formed the basis of cohort assignment. The genes are TRBV11-2 and TRBJ2-7; possibly TRBD1 for D (6 bases). Sequencing was carried out using PBMCs or T cells enriched from blood (not recorded which). This receptor was taken from a woman aged 25 to 39 who had recovered from COVID-19. CDR3 in DNA: TGTGCCAGCAGTCGGGGACATGTCCGGGTTTCCTACGAGCAGTACTTC. Protein: CASSRGHVRVSYEQYF.